Listed below are T cell receptor beta chains from one sample, sequenced in a study of cytomegalovirus exposure and HLA in healthy donors. Produced via immunoSEQ multiplex PCR; TCRdb's table is partial and in-frame only. The sample records roughly 160,000 clones, roughly 80% being singletons. Sequenced sample: PBMCs. The receptors come from a male donor in good health and CMV-seronegative. Each CDR3 is given with its conserved first and last residue. The D gene is left open where the match is weak. Some rows mark clone size as missing; the rest say once, few, many or name a class of expanded clone.

CDR3 protein	CDR3 DNA	J gene	V gene	D gene	clone size
CASSLGAAHGSEAFF	TGTGCCAGCAGCTTGGGTGCGGCCCATGGGTCTGAAGCTTTCTTT	TRBJ1-1	TRBV5-4	NA	NA
CASSKSGGSYEQYF	TGTGCCAGCAGCAAATCGGGCGGGAGCTACGAGCAGTACTTC	TRBJ2-7	TRBV5-6	TRBD2	NA
CATRLDRGNNEQFF	TGTGCCACACGACTGGACAGGGGGAACAATGAGCAGTTCTTC	TRBJ2-1	TRBV6-5	TRBD1	NA
CASSPLTGGYGYTF	TGTGCCAGCAGCCCTTTGACAGGAGGCTATGGCTACACCTTC	TRBJ1-2	TRBV7-2	NA	NA
CASTTGGSQPQHF	TGTGCCAGTACTACAGGGGGCAGTCAGCCCCAGCATTTT	TRBJ1-5	TRBV19	TRBD1	few
CSVESPPVRDGYTF	TGCAGCGTTGAATCTCCGCCGGTCCGGGATGGCTACACCTTC	TRBJ1-2	TRBV29-1	NA	NA
CASSRLQGADEQYF	TGCGCCAGCAGCCGATTACAGGGGGCCGACGAGCAGTACTTC	TRBJ2-7	TRBV5-1	TRBD1	NA
CASSLAGAYEQYF	TGTGCCAGCAGTTTAGCAGGGGCCTACGAGCAGTACTTC	TRBJ2-7	TRBV27	NA	NA
CASSFLGAGGRADTQYF	TGTGCCAGCAGCTTCCTCGGAGCGGGGGGTCGAGCAGATACGCAGTATTTT	TRBJ2-3	TRBV11-2	TRBD2	NA
CASSQDLGLLISYGYTF	TGTGCCAGCAGCCAAGATCTGGGCCTCTTGATTTCCTATGGCTACACCTTC	TRBJ1-2	TRBV4-2	NA	NA
CALRAGANVLTF	TGTGCCCTCAGGGCCGGGGCCAACGTCCTGACTTTC	TRBJ2-6	TRBV30	NA	NA
CASSPTSGSARDTQYF	TGTGCCAGCTCACCAACTAGCGGGTCAGCCAGAGATACGCAGTATTTT	TRBJ2-3	TRBV18	TRBD2	NA
CASSPALDRGGQPQHF	TGCGCCAGCAGCCCCGCGTTGGACAGGGGAGGGCAGCCCCAGCATTTT	TRBJ1-5	TRBV5-1	TRBD1	NA
CASSLGGTGVKNIQYF	TGTGCCAGCAGCCTCGGGGGTACAGGGGTGAAAAACATTCAGTACTTC	TRBJ2-4	TRBV7-2	NA	once
CASSLVGSGSEQYF	TGTGCCAGCAGCTTAGTAGGTAGCGGGAGCGAGCAGTACTTC	TRBJ2-7	TRBV7-2	TRBD2	NA
CASSLDGSDYGYTF	TGCGCCAGCAGCTTGGATGGCAGCGACTATGGCTACACCTTC	TRBJ1-2	TRBV5-1	NA	NA
CASSSGLAGSIQDTQYF	TGTGCCAGCAGCTCGGGACTAGCGGGATCCATTCAAGATACGCAGTATTTT	TRBJ2-3	TRBV7-2	TRBD2	NA